One and the same sample provided the 19 T cell receptor beta chains below, sequenced in a study of type 1 and type 2 diabetes patients. PCR was run on genomic DNA. Multiplex PCR with 30 forward and 13 reverse primers amplified the TCR beta CDR3. Each CDR3 protein is one row after TCRdb ran MiXCR on the multiplex PCR reads. Here the sample spans 270,000 or so distinct CDR3 sequences, around 50% being singletons. Sequencing used peripheral blood mononuclear cells (PBMCs). The receptors were sampled from a man aged 18 to 29 with type 2 diabetes.

V gene TRBV27 combines with J gene TRBJ2-3, with D perhaps given as TRBD1 or TRBD2 (5 bases each). The CDR3 extends over 14 amino acids. V was cut by 7 bases and J by 0 bases, with 11 bases left in between. Per the germline V gene, CDR1 is MNHEY and CDR2 is SMNVEV (reference sequence). CDR3 nucleotides: TGTGCCAGCAAAGGGACGGCCAGCACAGATACGCAGTATTTT. Residues: CASKGTASTDTQYF.

This clonotype has more than one count but fewer than ten. This chain connects TRBV9 to TRBJ1-1; tentatively, D is TRBD1 (5 bases). Germline V gene data show CDR1 as SGDLS and CDR2 as YYNGEE. V was clipped by 3 bases and J by 4 bases, with 13 bases between them. The CDR3 covers 14 residues. CDR3 bases: TGTGCCAGCAGCGCGCAAGGGGATGGCACTGAAGCTTTCTTT. This translates into CASSAQGDGTEAFF.

The chain combines TRBV19 with TRBJ1-1; D call uncertain. The CDR3 is 11 amino acids. V shed 6 bases and J shed 6 bases, with 8 bases lying between them. Germline CDR1 LNHDA, CDR2 SQIVND (reference sequence). CDR3 DNA: TGTGCCAGTAGGGGCGGCGCTGAAGCTTTCTTT. It encodes CASRGGAEAFF.

This clonotype was observed a few times. CDR3 region: CASSQGKYNEQFF. The CDR3 DNA sequence: TGTGCCAGCAGCCAAGGGAAGTACAATGAGCAGTTCTTC. This chain uses TRBV14 with TRBJ2-1; D call uncertain. This CDR3 spans 13 amino acids. Germline CDR1 and CDR2: SGHDN and FVKESK. Trimming took 1 base from V and 4 from J, leaving 5 bases between them.

The chain is built from TRBV5-1 and TRBJ1-2, with TRBD1 matching over 8 bases. In germline, CDR1 is SGHRS, CDR2 YFSETQ. V trimming: 0 bases; J trimming: 8 bases; junction bases outside the gene matches: 6. The CDR3 is made up of 14 amino acids. The CDR3 nucleotides are TGCGCCAGCAGCTTGGCCGGACAGGGCGGAGGCTACACCTTC. Its translation: CASSLAGQGGGYTF.

J is TRBJ2-7 and V is TRBV15; TRBD1 aligns across 11 bases. Germline-derived CDR1 and CDR2 are LNHNV and YYDKDF (reference sequence). CDR3 length equals 15 residues. J gave up 3 bases and V 5 bases, and 6 bases lay outside the gene matches. CDR3 protein: CATSEGQGVLYEQYF. As DNA, the CDR3 is TGTGCCACCAGCGAGGGACAGGGGGTACTCTACGAGCAGTACTTC.

Comment on this clonotype: A read error may account for a junction end that differs from germline. V gene TRBV28 combines with J gene TRBJ2-7; perhaps D is TRBD1 or TRBD2 (5 bases each). The length of the CDR3 is 14 residues. Germline V gene data show CDR1 as MDHEN and CDR2 as SYDVKM. Here the CDR3 DNA reads TGTGCCAGCAGGGGGGACGGCCCTGACTTGAAGCAGTACTTT. It codes for CASRGDGPDLKQYF.

In regard to this clonotype: Its ends do not fully match the called genes, so a read error is possible. This rearrangement joins TRBV7-3 to TRBJ2-1, with TRBD1 matching over 7 bases. The CDR3 has 13 amino acids. The V gene's germline CDR1 is SGHTA and CDR2 FQGTGA. The CDR3 spells CASSFDRQGPLIF. CDR3 DNA sequence: TGTGCCAGCAGCTTCGACCGACAGGGCCCCTTGATCTTC.

This clonotype was seen a few times. The CDR3 nucleotides are TGTGCCAGCAGTTTATACCTCCTAGAGACCCAGTACTTC. Its translation: CASSLYLLETQYF. This sequence joins TRBV28 and TRBJ2-5; unclear D gene. The ends were cut back, 1 base at V and 4 bases at J, with 7 bases in the middle. This CDR3 comprises 13 residues. CDR1 MDHEN and CDR2 SYDVKM come from the germline V gene.

Here the CDR3 DNA reads TGTGCCAGTAACGTACAGGGGGTTTCACCCCTCCACTTT. Its protein is CASNVQGVSPLHF. The chain couples TRBV19 to TRBJ1-6, with 8 nucleotides matching TRBD1. Germline V gives CDR1 LNHDA, CDR2 SQIVND (reference sequence). Unmatched junction bases numbered 5, after V lost 7 bases and J lost 9 bases. This CDR3 has 13 amino acids.

This clonotype was counted a few times. The V gene is TRBV4-2, the J gene TRBJ2-1; 10 bases agree with TRBD2. CDR1 LGHNA and CDR2 YNFKEQ come from the germline V gene. The CDR3 spans 16 residues. V trimming: 0 bases; J trimming: 8 bases; junction bases outside the gene matches: 7. In nucleotides, the CDR3 is TGTGCCAGCAGCCAAGACGGGACTAGCGATTTCGATGAGCAGTTCTTC. Translated: CASSQDGTSDFDEQFF.

The rearrangement uses TRBV2 and TRBJ2-5; D unclear. V was trimmed by 7 bases and J by 1 base, leaving 10 bases between them. The CDR3 sequence is 13 residues long. Per germline, CDR1 SNHLY and CDR2 FYNNEI. In nucleotides, the CDR3 is TGTGCCAGCATCCAGGAGACCCAAGAGACCCAGTACTTC. It specifies CASIQETQETQYF. The complete variable domain, with remaining parts taken from reference TRBV2 and TRBJ2-5, reads EPEVTQTPSHQVTQMGQEVILRCVPISNHLYFYWYRQILGQKVEFLVSFYNNEISEKSEIFDDQFSVERPDGSNFTLKIRSTKLEDSAMYFCASIQETQETQYFGPGTRLLVL.

This clonotype was seen more than once but under ten times. The V and J genes are TRBV28 and TRBJ1-2, with D unclear. This CDR3 region has 16 residues. Trimming stripped 2 bases from V and 0 bases from J, with 13 bases between. Germline CDR1 and CDR2: MDHEN and SYDVKM. DNA of the CDR3: TGTGCCAGCAGTTTAGAGGATAGGGCCACTAACTATGGCTACACCTTC. It specifies CASSLEDRATNYGYTF.

J is TRBJ1-6 and V is TRBV2; D might be TRBD1 (5 bases). Germline CDR1 and CDR2: SNHLY and FYNNEI. The CDR3 consists of 13 residues. V was pared by 3 bases and J by 10 bases, with 10 bases between. CDR3 loop: CASSEDMHSPLHF. CDR3 in DNA: TGTGCCAGCAGTGAGGACATGCACTCACCCCTCCACTTT. The full variable domain, rest sourced from reference TRBV2 and TRBJ1-6, is EPEVTQTPSHQVTQMGQEVILRCVPISNHLYFYWYRQILGQKVEFLVSFYNNEISEKSEIFDDQFSVERPDGSNFTLKIRSTKLEDSAMYFCASSEDMHSPLHFGNGTRLTVT.

The genes are TRBV11-2 and TRBJ1-4; a possible D gene is TRBD1 (5 bases). The CDR3 covers 15 residues. Germline CDR1 and CDR2: SGHAT and FQNNGV. Trimming cost V 2 bases and J 8 bases, with 15 bases left between them. Written as DNA, the CDR3 is TGTGCCAGCAGCTTAAATGGACATTCGGGAGAAAAACTGTTTTTT. Translated: CASSLNGHSGEKLFF.

The rearrangement uses TRBV10-2 and TRBJ2-3; 11 bases are shared with TRBD2. V gave up 6 bases and J gave up 2 bases; unmatched junction bases: 10. Germline lookup yields CDR1 WSHSY and CDR2 SAAADI. The CDR3 consists of 17 residues. CDR3 amino acids: CASRGTSGLRFTDTQYF. In DNA, the CDR3 is TGCGCCAGCAGGGGGACTAGCGGTTTACGATTCACAGATACGCAGTATTTT.

The genes are TRBV20-1 and TRBJ2-5; no definite D call. CDR3 length equals 10 residues. V dropped 4 bases and J dropped 3 bases, with 3 bases sitting between them. Germline loops: CDR1 DFQATT, CDR2 SNEGSKA (reference sequence). CDR3 region: CSATEETQYF. Written as DNA, the CDR3 is TGCAGTGCTACGGAAGAGACCCAGTACTTC.

This clonotype was seen repeatedly, ten times or more. This rearrangement joins TRBV2 to TRBJ2-2; TRBD2 might be the D (5 bases). The V end was cut by 4 bases, the J end by 7 bases, with 7 bases between. The germline CDR1 and CDR2 sequences are SNHLY and FYNNEI. The CDR3 has 12 amino acids. The CDR3 region has the DNA TGTGCCAGCAGTGGTCGGGGCGGGGAGCTGTTTTTT. Protein sequence: CASSGRGGELFF.

The rearrangement uses TRBV25-1 and TRBJ1-1; maybe TRBD1 (5 bases). Germline assignment: CDR1 MGHDK and CDR2 SYGVNS. Trimming shortened V by 4 bases and J by 2 bases, and 17 bases separated the two germline ends. The CDR3 is made up of 16 amino acids. The CDR3 spells CASSAHQGRGNTEAFF. In DNA form, the CDR3 reads TGTGCCAGCAGTGCACACCAAGGAAGGGGAAACACTGAAGCTTTCTTT.